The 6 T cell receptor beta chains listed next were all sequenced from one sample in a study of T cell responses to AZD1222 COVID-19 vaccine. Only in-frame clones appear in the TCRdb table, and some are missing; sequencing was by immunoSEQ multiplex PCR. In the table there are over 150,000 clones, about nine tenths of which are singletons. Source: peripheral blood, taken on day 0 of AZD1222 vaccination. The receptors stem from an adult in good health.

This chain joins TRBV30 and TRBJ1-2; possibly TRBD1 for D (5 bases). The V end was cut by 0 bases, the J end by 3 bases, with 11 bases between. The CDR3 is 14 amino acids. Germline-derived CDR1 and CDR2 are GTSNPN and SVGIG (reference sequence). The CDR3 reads CAWSVGWGDYGYTF. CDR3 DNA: TGTGCCTGGAGTGTTGGGTGGGGGGACTATGGCTACACCTTC. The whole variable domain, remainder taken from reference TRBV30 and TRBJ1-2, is SQTIHQWPATLVQPVGSPLSLECTVEGTSNPNLYWYRQAAGRGLQLLFYSVGIGQISSEVPQNLSASRPQDRQFILSSKKLLLSDSGFYLCAWSVGWGDYGYTFGSGTRLTVV.

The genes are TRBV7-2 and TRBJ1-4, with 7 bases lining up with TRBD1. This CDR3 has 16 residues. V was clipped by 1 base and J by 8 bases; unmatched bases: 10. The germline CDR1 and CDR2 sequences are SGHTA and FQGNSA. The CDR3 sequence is CASSLGQGRVREKLFF. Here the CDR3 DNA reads TGTGCCAGCAGCTTAGGACAGGGTCGGGTTCGGGAAAAACTGTTTTTT. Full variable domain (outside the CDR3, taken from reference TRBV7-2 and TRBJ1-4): GAGVSQSPSNKVTEKGKDVELRCDPISGHTALYWYRQSLGQGLEFLIYFQGNSAPDKSGLPSDRFSAERTGGSVSTLTIQRTQQEDSAVYLCASSLGQGRVREKLFFGSGTQLSVL.

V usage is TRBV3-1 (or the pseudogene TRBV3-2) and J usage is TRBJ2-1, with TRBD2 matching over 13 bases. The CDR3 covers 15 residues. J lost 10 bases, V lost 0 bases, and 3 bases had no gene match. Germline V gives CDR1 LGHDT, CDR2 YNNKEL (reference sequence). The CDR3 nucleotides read TGTGCCAGCAGCCAAGATCGACTAGCGGGGGGCGAGCAGTTCTTC. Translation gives CASSQDRLAGGEQFF.

The CDR3 nucleotides are TGTGCCAGCAGTCCCCGGGTCGGGGGGAATGAGCAGTTCTTC. This translates into CASSPRVGGNEQFF. The chain has TRBV27 and TRBJ2-1, with TRBD2 matching over 7 bases. The CDR3 length is 14 residues. The V segment lost 5 bases and the J segment 7 bases; nucleotides outside the gene matches: 8. Germline values: CDR1 MNHEY, CDR2 SMNVEV (reference sequence).

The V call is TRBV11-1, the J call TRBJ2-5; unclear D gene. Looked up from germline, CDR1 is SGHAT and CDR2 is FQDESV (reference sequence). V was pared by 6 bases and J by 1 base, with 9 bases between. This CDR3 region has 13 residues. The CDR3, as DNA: TGTGCCAGCAGACCGCAGCTCCAAGAGACCCAGTACTTC. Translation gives CASRPQLQETQYF.

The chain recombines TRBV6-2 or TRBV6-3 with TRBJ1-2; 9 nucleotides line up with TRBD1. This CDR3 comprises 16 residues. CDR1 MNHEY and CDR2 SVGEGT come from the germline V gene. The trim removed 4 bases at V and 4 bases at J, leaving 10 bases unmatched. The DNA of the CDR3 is TGTGCCAGCAGTTTTCCCTCGGGACAGGGATCCTATGGCTACACCTTC. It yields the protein CASSFPSGQGSYGYTF.